A selection of T cell receptor beta chains follows, all from one sample in a study of T cells after yellow fever vaccination. TCRdb reprocessed the 5' RACE reads with MiXCR, giving one entry per CDR3 protein. The sample lists 230,000 or so distinct CDR3 sequences, 3.6% occurring once. Here the sequenced sample was PBMCs, taken 15 days after the yellow fever booster vaccination. The receptors derive from a young man who received the YFV17D yellow fever vaccine. Both conserved end residues are trimmed from each CDR3. A D gene is named only where the DNA matches it firmly. Rows may omit the clone size; those that give it use once, few, many or a size class.

d_call	cdr3_length	v_call	clone_size	j_call	cdr3_aa
TRBD2	12	TRBV5-1	many	TRBJ2-7	ASSFTSASREQY
.	14	TRBV10-3	many	TRBJ2-1	AISESLRASYNEQF
.	11	TRBV20-1	.	TRBJ2-5	SASDPNQETQY
TRBD1	13	TRBV2	once	TRBJ1-1	ASSATGKGNTEAF
TRBD1	14	TRBV5-1	many	TRBJ2-1	ASSLRDSLSYNEQF
.	14	TRBV18	many	TRBJ1-5	ASSVRREFSNQPQH
.	10	TRBV20-1	many	TRBJ2-7	SAEGREYEQY
.	10	TRBV6-5	many	TRBJ1-1	ASKRGEDEAF
TRBD1	11	TRBV28	many	TRBJ1-5	AGTGDGNQPQH
.	15	TRBV6-5	many	TRBJ2-1	ASSYSGILSSYNEQF
.	13	TRBV4-3	many	TRBJ1-2	ASSQDTGSLYGYT
TRBD2	16	TRBV4-2	few	TRBJ2-2	ASSQRTSGGTWTGELF
TRBD1	16	TRBV20-1	many	TRBJ2-6	SARDRPGQGSGANVLT
TRBD1	12	TRBV10-3	many	TRBJ2-7	AISEGQGAHEQY
TRBD2	14	TRBV6-5	many	TRBJ2-1	ASSYPLAGGDNEQF
.	13	TRBV9	many	TRBJ2-1	ASSVEEGPYNEQF
.	10	TRBV7-2	many	TRBJ2-1	ASSYPLSKQF
TRBD1	13	TRBV11-2	many	TRBJ2-1	ASSAGVRDRRHPF
.	13	TRBV4-3	many	TRBJ2-1	ASSLRTNSYNEQF
.	13	TRBV6-5	many	TRBJ1-3	ASRTLLRAGNTIY
.	14	TRBV23-1	.	TRBJ2-6	ASSQLPAAGANVLT
.	9	TRBV12-3/TRBV12-4	many	TRBJ2-1	ASSLTGGEV
TRBD1	13	TRBV19	many	TRBJ2-2	ATRGTGAGPRELF
.	11	TRBV7-2	many	TRBJ2-5	ASSLSRERTQY
TRBD2	15	TRBV7-2	many	TRBJ2-5	ASSSEELAGKQETQY